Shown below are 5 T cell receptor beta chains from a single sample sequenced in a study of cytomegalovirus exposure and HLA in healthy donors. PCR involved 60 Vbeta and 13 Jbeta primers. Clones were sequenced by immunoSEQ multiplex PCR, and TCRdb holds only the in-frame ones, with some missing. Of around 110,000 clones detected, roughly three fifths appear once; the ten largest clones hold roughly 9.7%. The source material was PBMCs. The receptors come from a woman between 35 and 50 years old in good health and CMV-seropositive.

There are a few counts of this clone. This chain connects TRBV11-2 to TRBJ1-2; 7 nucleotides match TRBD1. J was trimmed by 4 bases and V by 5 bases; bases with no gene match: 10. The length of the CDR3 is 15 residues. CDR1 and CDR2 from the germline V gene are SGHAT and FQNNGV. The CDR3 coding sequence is TGTGCCAGCAGCCCTTCTCGGACAGGACGCTATGGCTACACCTTC. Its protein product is CASSPSRTGRYGYTF.

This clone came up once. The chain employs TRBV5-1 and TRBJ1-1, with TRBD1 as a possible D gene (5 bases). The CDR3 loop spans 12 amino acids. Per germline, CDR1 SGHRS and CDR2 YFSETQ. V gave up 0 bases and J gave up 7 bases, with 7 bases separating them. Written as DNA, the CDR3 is TGCGCCAGCAGCTTGGCTCAGGGTGAAGCTTTCTTT. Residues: CASSLAQGEAFF.

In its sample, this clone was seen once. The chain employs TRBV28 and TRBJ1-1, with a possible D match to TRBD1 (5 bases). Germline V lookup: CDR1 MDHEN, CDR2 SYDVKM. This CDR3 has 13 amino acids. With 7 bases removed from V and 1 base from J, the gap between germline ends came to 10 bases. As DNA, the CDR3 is TGTGCCAGCACCGACGGGGGGAACACTGAAGCTTTCTTT. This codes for CASTDGGNTEAFF.

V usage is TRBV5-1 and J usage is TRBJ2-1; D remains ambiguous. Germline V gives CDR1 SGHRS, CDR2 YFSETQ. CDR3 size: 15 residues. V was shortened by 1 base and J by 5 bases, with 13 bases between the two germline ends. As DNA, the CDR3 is TGCGCCAGCAGCTTGATAGCTTCACATAACAATGAGCAGTTCTTC. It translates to CASSLIASHNNEQFF.

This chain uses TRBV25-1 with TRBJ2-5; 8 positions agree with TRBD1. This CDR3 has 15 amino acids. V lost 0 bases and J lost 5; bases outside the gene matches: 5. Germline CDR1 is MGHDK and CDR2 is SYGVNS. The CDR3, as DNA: TGTGCCAGCAGTGAATATCAGGGGGCGGGGGAGACCCAGTACTTC. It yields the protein CASSEYQGAGETQYF.